This TCR beta chain derives from a study of T cell repertoires in cytomegalovirus infection. Overall study context: Public TCR beta signature analysis indicated the presence of both CMV infection and matching HLA type.

Using its own MiXCR run on the reads, TCRdb lists one record per CDR3 protein. The repertoire holds about 490,000 distinct CDR3 sequences, with more than 15% as singletons. With 2 bases clipped from V and 0 bases from J, the junction kept 4 bases outside the gene matches. Germline assignment: CDR1 SGHTA and CDR2 FQGTGA. This CDR3 has 18 amino acids. In this sample, this clonotype turned up many times. Specimen: CD8+ T cells from PBMCs. This chain uses TRBV7-3 with TRBJ2-2; 12 nucleotides align to TRBD2. This TCR was recovered from a human donor in good health (CMV status not recorded). Some clones in this sample may be carry-over from other donors' samples. The CDR3 DNA sequence: TGTGCCAGCAGCTTAGTGGCTAGCGGGAGGGCGAACACCGGGGAGCTGTTTTTT. Encoded protein: CASSLVASGRANTGELFF.